This TCR beta chain was retrieved from a study of tumor-infiltrating lymphocytes in primary liver carcinoma. Germline CDR1 and CDR2: LGHNA and YNFKEQ. V was pared by 7 bases and J by 2 bases, with 19 bases of the junction left unmatched. CDR3 length: 18 residues. Joint extraction of RNA and DNA used roughly 19-32 mg of bulk tissue that was unsorted. Making TCR beta cDNA involved approximately 0.5 ug total RNA and a constant-region primer. Researchers made the TCR beta libraries by running three nested multiplex PCR rounds with slightly modified ARM-PCR. Each of the first two PCR rounds ran approximately 11 cycles with TRBV1-TRBV30 forward and C-beta reverse primers. TCRdb called the multiplex PCR reads again in MiXCR, with one record for every CDR3 protein. The sample holds more than 50,000 distinct CDR3 sequences; 60% to 75% are singletons and the top ten take roughly 26%.

The chain joins TRBV4-2 to TRBJ1-1, with 7 bases matching TRBD1. The sequenced sample was liver tumor tissue from sampling region 2. Subset meaning: tumor region T2, inferior pole. This clonotype originated in a middle-aged man with primary liver carcinoma and hepatitis B virus infection. The CDR3 loop reads CASNTHRDRGIFNTEAFF. The CDR3 region has the DNA TGTGCCAGCAACACTCATCGGGACAGAGGAATTTTCAACACTGAAGCTTTCTTT.